The sequence of this T cell receptor (beta chain) was determined in a study of radiotherapy plus CTLA-4 blockade in lung cancer. Study overall: An objective response was seen in 15% to 20% of patients, and disease control in around 33%.

Details on this clone: As yet, its antigen is unknown.

Germline trimming cut 6 bases from V and 6 bases from J; bases unmatched to any gene: 17. The CDR3 loop spans 18 amino acids. The germline V gene encodes CDR1 SGHTA and CDR2 FQGNSA. Some clones are missing from TCRdb's copy, which holds only in-frame ones; the method was immunoSEQ multiplex PCR. The table has about 93,000 clones, about 86% seen once. Notes on the study in general: Reports identified early blood T cell clone dynamics, with interferon-beta, as the best response predictor. Radiotherapy plus ipilimumab was followed by expansion in blood of tumor-derived TCR clones.

The sequenced sample was peripheral blood, obtained from a patient treated with radiotherapy plus ipilimumab. The source of this sequence is a human donor with non-small cell lung cancer that progressed on radiotherapy plus ipilimumab. This chain joins TRBV7-2 and TRBJ2-2; 9 bases are a match to TRBD2. The CDR3 DNA is TGTGCCAGCAGTCCCCCTCCCCAGCTAGCGGGATTGGCCGGGGAGCTGTTTTTT. Translation gives CASSPPPQLAGLAGELFF.